This TCR beta chain was recorded in a study of tissue T cells after allogeneic stem cell transplantation. Notes on the study in general: Across patients, clones rarely overlapped, yet motif clusters were shared tissue-specifically.

GI sites, liver, skin and spleen were taken after median 9.75 post-mortem hours. With V trimmed by 3 bases and J by 1 base, 5 bases remained unmatched. CDR1 is SGHTA, CDR2 FQGNSA, per germline. This CDR3 region has 15 residues. This table comes from immunoSEQ multiplex PCR, and its TCRdb copy is limited to in-frame clones, with some not included. There are approximately 9,700 clones in the sample; approximately 59% occur only once, and about a tenth lies in the top ten. Points on this clone: Its target is not known. Other DNA sequences from this sample encode an identical CDR3 as well.

This clonotype was obtained from a woman aged 18-50 years with breast cancer. V usage is TRBV7-2 and J usage is TRBJ1-1; TRBD1 aligns across 7 bases. The sequences come from tissue from the ileum, collected at autopsy. The CDR3 is CASSLGDRRNTEAFF. In DNA, the CDR3 is TGTGCCAGCAGCTTGGGGGACAGAAGGAACACTGAAGCTTTCTTT.